The present T cell receptor (beta chain) was sequenced within a study of early stage breast cancer tumors listed by TCRdb under 2017. Turning to the overall study: Of the roughly 15 invasive breast tumors, twelve were found to be estrogen receptor-positive, progesterone receptor-positive and HER2-negative. Of the roughly twelve ER+/PR+/HER2- tumors, eight were classified as invasive ductal carcinomas and four as invasive lobular carcinomas. On average, each sample got around 10-fold read coverage. The samples as a whole yielded 2 million to 3 million detected templates, corresponding to about 1 million unique clonotypes. What the work shows at the level of the full study, not this receptor alone: The small cohort size prevented analysis by tumor subtype. Enriched TCRB sequences shared across patients were found to be mostly commonly generated sequences that were unlikely to play an important role in the tumor microenvironment. Repertoires from blood resembled normal breast more closely than tumor, and using blood as a reference for each tissue separated tumor from normal in about 85% of the 16 patients. Chain pairing and functional markers such as CD4, CD8 and FOXP3 were not captured by bulk genomic DNA sequencing of unsorted cells. About 2.5-fold higher T cell density and higher clonality were observed in tumors than in adjacent normal breast tissue.

The study profiled bulk TCR beta-chain repertoires in matched peripheral blood, tumor and adjacent normal breast tissue taken from about 16 patients with early-stage breast cancer. Before surgery, about 4.5-10 mL of whole blood was collected into EDTA tubes and then processed within 2 hours. Ficoll-Paque centrifugation in SepMate-50 tubes was used to isolate peripheral blood mononuclear cells. PBMCs were cryopreserved in aliquots of roughly 2 to 4.5 million cells in about 90% FBS with roughly 10% DMSO and kept in liquid nitrogen. Genomic DNA was extracted with the Qiagen AllPrep DNA/RNA Mini kit. Points on this clone: This clone's antigen is unknown. No much larger clone exists at a distance of one base, and base qualities are not known.

V is cut by 7 bases and J by 2 bases, and the space between the germline ends is 15 bases. The germline V gene gives CDR1 as SNHLY and CDR2 as FYNNEI. The CDR3 numbers 14 residues from cysteine through phenylalanine. Only the CDR3 part of the read is kept: 42 bases, read in frame from the first base. Each sample was amplified as two independent genomic DNA replicates: 0.45 to 0.5 ug for blood and about 1.4 ug for tumor or normal breast. Following the manufacturer's instructions, the ImmunoSeq Intro kit was used to carry out TCRB sequencing on genomic DNA. Multiplex PCR ran around 30 cycles with proprietary primers and spike-in control sequences for absolute quantification. Single-end 150-bp reads were used to sequence an 87-bp fragment spanning the CDR3 and the flanking V and J genes. Seven samples, each with two replicates, were multiplexed per lane of an Illumina MiSeq using version 3.0 chemistry. The paper's data handling went like this. Raw data were processed by the vendor's proprietary pipeline, with both replicates merged into one result per sample. To define clonotypes, the study grouped productive rearrangements that shared the V-gene family, CDR3 amino acid sequence and J-gene segment. To compute clonality, the normalized Shannon entropy (Pielou evenness) of TCRB abundances was subtracted from 1. T cell density was estimated as total templates divided by the number of input cells, with the number of input cells inferred from the DNA input amount. Recon with default parameters was used to estimate total repertoire diversity and clonality. A clonotype was considered tumor-enriched if its abundance in tumor exceeded 0.1% and was at least 32-fold higher than its abundance in normal breast. TCRdb re-hosts the immuneACCESS table, in-frame sequences only. Its copies lack some clones; in the studies checked, an unresolved V gene accounts for under half of them, and the cause for the rest is not known. Clone size and the V and J calls come from that table; the DNA yielded D and trimming. The sample table lists roughly 56,000 clones, around three quarters of them with a count of one. The top ten hold roughly 3.4% of the sample.

Sequencing was done on a sample of blood. The receptor was derived from a person aged 25 to 39 with breast cancer. The rearrangement combines TRBV2 with TRBJ2-7; tentative D gene TRBD1, with 5 bases matching. The nucleotides are TGTGCCAGCAATAATCCAGGGAATCCCTACGAGCAGTACTTC. This is translated as CASNNPGNPYEQYF.